This note documents a single T cell receptor beta chain sequence. The data were obtained in a study of blood T cell repertoires in COVID-19. Study-wide context: Sites across the United States, Italy and Spain contributed samples from acute and convalescent COVID-19. PBMCs, B-cell-depleted T cells, or T cells provided the cDNA or gDNA that made up the material.

J was trimmed by 5 bases and V by 5 bases; bases with no gene match: 8. The CDR3 extends over 15 amino acids. The germline gives CDR1 MNHEY, CDR2 SVGEGT. How the authors handled the data: The authors estimated nucleated cell counts from reference gene primer amplification. Libraries were prepared by immunoSEQ multiplex PCR; TCRdb keeps only in-frame clonotypes and omits some of them. The DNA was the basis for D and trimming; V, J and clone size are from that table. The sample lists 70,000 to 75,000 clones; more than 90% were seen once. The clonotype was recovered from a human donor in a cohort sampled during active COVID-19. The sample taken for sequencing was peripheral blood. The chain joins TRBV6-2 or TRBV6-3 to TRBJ2-3; TRBD1 matches 9 bases. The CDR3 bases are TGTGCCAGCAGTATCCGGACAGGGGAGAAAGATACGCAGTATTTT. It translates to CASSIRTGEKDTQYF.